A selection of T cell receptor beta chains follows, all from one sample in a study of T cell responses to AZD1222 COVID-19 vaccine. Some clones are missing from TCRdb's copy, which holds only in-frame ones; the method was immunoSEQ multiplex PCR. The sample holds under 110,000 clones, roughly 90% seen once. The material was peripheral blood, obtained on day 0 of AZD1222 vaccination. The receptors were sampled from an adult in good health. The CDR3 runs from the conserved cysteine through the conserved F or W. A D gene is named only where the DNA matches it firmly. A clone size is listed for some rows: how often the clone was seen (once, few, many), or a class if it is expanded.

13,once,.,TRBV24-1,TRBJ1-2,CATSKRQDYGYTF,TGTGCCACCAGTAAACGACAGGACTATGGCTACACCTTC
15,.,.,TRBV10-2,TRBJ1-2,CASSDVGQSHYGYTF,TGCGCCAGCAGTGATGTAGGGCAGTCCCACTATGGCTACACCTTC
16,.,.,TRBV19,TRBJ2-7,CASSYRGGEPTYEQYF,TGTGCCAGTAGTTATAGAGGAGGGGAGCCCACCTACGAGCAGTACTTC
16,.,TRBD2,TRBV5-4,TRBJ2-1,CASSLAGVAGVNEQFF,TGTGCCAGCAGCTTGGCCGGTGTAGCGGGAGTCAATGAGCAGTTCTTC
15,few,.,TRBV28,TRBJ2-5,CASSISRWQQETQYF,TGTGCCAGCAGTATTTCCCGGTGGCAACAAGAGACCCAGTACTTC
14,once,.,TRBV4-1,TRBJ1-2,CASSQAGNFYGYTF,TGCGCCAGCAGCCAAGCCGGGAACTTCTATGGCTACACCTTC
14,.,TRBD1,TRBV29-1,TRBJ1-2,CSVEPPGGPSRYTF,TGCAGCGTTGAACCCCCAGGGGGCCCCAGTCGCTACACCTTC
14,.,.,TRBV11-2,TRBJ2-7,CASSLDVPRYEQYF,TGTGCCAGCAGCTTAGATGTTCCGCGCTACGAGCAGTACTTC
14,once,TRBD1,TRBV6-5,TRBJ2-7,CATSWTGASYEQYF,TGTGCCACCTCCTGGACAGGGGCTTCCTACGAGCAGTACTTC
15,.,TRBD1,TRBV7-9,TRBJ2-2,CASRVTGAAAGELFF,TGTGCCAGCAGGGTCACAGGGGCGGCGGCCGGGGAGCTGTTTTTT
16,.,TRBD1,TRBV11-1,TRBJ2-3,CASTNAAGQGTDTQYF,TGTGCCAGCACCAACGCGGCGGGACAGGGTACAGATACGCAGTATTTT
14,.,TRBD1,TRBV7-9,TRBJ2-1,CASTDRGPGNEQFF,TGTGCCAGCACCGACAGGGGGCCGGGAAATGAGCAGTTCTTC
12,.,.,TRBV3-1/TRBV3-2,TRBJ1-2,CASSQGGPGYTF,TGTGCCAGCAGCCAAGGGGGCCCGGGCTACACCTTC
12,.,TRBD1,TRBV11-3,TRBJ1-1,CASSLGTGEAFF,TGTGCCAGCAGCTTAGGGACAGGTGAAGCTTTCTTT
12,once,.,TRBV7-9,TRBJ2-7,CASSLGSYEQYF,TGTGCCAGCAGCCTCGGGTCCTACGAGCAGTACTTC
23,.,.,TRBV28,TRBJ1-6,CASMNSPWGSARSTGVYNSPLHF,TGTGCCAGCATGAACTCCCCCTGGGGGTCCGCGCGGTCGACAGGAGTATATAATTCACCCCTCCACTTT
12,.,.,TRBV10-1,TRBJ2-7,CASSGGTNEQYF,TGCGCCAGCAGTGGAGGGACCAACGAGCAGTACTTC
15,once,.,TRBV3-1/TRBV3-2,TRBJ2-3,CASSQGGNKADTQYF,TGTGCCAGCAGCCAAGGAGGAAATAAAGCAGATACGCAGTATTTT
14,once,.,TRBV7-9,TRBJ2-3,CASGLTGSTDTQYF,TGTGCCAGCGGTCTTACAGGGTCGACAGATACGCAGTATTTT
13,.,TRBD2,TRBV9,TRBJ2-7,CASSVVSGGEQYF,TGTGCCAGCAGCGTAGTTAGCGGGGGAGAGCAGTACTTC
17,.,.,TRBV7-9,TRBJ2-2,CASSLGFGTSNTGELFF,TGTGCCAGCAGCTTAGGCTTCGGGACATCGAACACCGGGGAGCTGTTTTTT
14,.,.,TRBV5-1,TRBJ1-1,CASSLALGVPEAFF,TGCGCCAGCAGCTTGGCCCTAGGTGTACCTGAAGCTTTCTTT
14,.,TRBD1,TRBV4-1,TRBJ2-7,CATSLGQGAYEQYF,TGCGCCACGTCTCTGGGACAGGGCGCATACGAGCAGTACTTC
15,.,TRBD2,TRBV5-4,TRBJ2-1,CASSLGQREGLEQFF,TGTGCCAGCAGCTTGGGCCAGCGGGAGGGCCTGGAGCAGTTCTTC
15,.,TRBD2,TRBV7-2,TRBJ2-7,CASSVTSGGPYEQYF,TGTGCCAGCAGCGTAACTAGCGGGGGCCCCTACGAGCAGTACTTC
15,.,.,TRBV14,TRBJ2-3,CASSQGGFSTDTQYF,TGTGCCAGCAGCCAAGGGGGATTTTCCACAGATACGCAGTATTTT
16,.,TRBD1,TRBV5-8,TRBJ1-2,CASSFYPGQGAVGYTF,TGTGCCAGCAGCTTCTACCCGGGACAGGGGGCAGTCGGCTACACCTTC
13,.,.,TRBV24-1,TRBJ2-2,CATSDTNTGELFF,TGTGCCACCAGTGACACGAACACCGGGGAGCTGTTTTTT
13,.,.,TRBV5-1,TRBJ2-7,CASSLDGLYEQYF,TGCGCCAGCAGCTTGGATGGGCTCTACGAGCAGTACTTC
12,once,.,TRBV19,TRBJ1-3,CATVPSGNTIYF,TGTGCCACCGTTCCCTCTGGAAACACCATATATTTT
16,.,.,TRBV19,TRBJ1-5,CASSIRIAGINQPQHF,TGTGCCAGTAGTATTAGAATTGCGGGGATCAATCAGCCCCAGCATTTT
14,.,.,TRBV6-2/TRBV6-3,TRBJ2-7,CASSYRIATYEQYF,TGTGCCAGCAGTTACCGAATAGCGACCTACGAGCAGTACTTC
14,.,.,TRBV2,TRBJ2-7,CASSDPRSKYEQYF,TGTGCCAGCAGTGACCCGAGGTCTAAGTACGAGCAGTACTTC
15,few,.,TRBV9,TRBJ2-5,CASSLLGTIQETQYF,TGTGCCAGCAGCCTACTGGGCACGATCCAAGAGACCCAGTACTTC
12,.,.,TRBV6-5,TRBJ1-3,CATESSGNTIYF,TGTGCCACCGAAAGCTCTGGAAACACCATATATTTT
13,.,.,TRBV2,TRBJ2-2,CASSGHGTGELFF,TGTGCCAGCAGTGGTCACGGCACCGGGGAGCTGTTTTTT
17,once,TRBD1,TRBV3-1/TRBV3-2,TRBJ1-6,CASSPWTGGTYNSPLHF,TGTGCCAGCAGCCCCTGGACAGGGGGCACCTATAATTCACCCCTCCACTTT
15,few,.,TRBV28,TRBJ2-2,CASSFGSQDTGELFF,TGTGCCAGCAGTTTTGGGAGTCAAGACACCGGGGAGCTGTTTTTT
15,once,.,TRBV5-1,TRBJ2-2,CASSLYPSNTGELFF,TGCGCCAGCAGCTTGTACCCCTCGAACACCGGGGAGCTGTTTTTT
14,.,.,TRBV6-5,TRBJ2-3,CASSPAESTDTQYF,TGTGCCAGCAGCCCCGCTGAGTCCACAGATACGCAGTATTTT
15,.,TRBD2,TRBV10-3,TRBJ2-5,CAISEPGTSDETQYF,TGTGCCATCAGTGAGCCAGGGACTAGCGACGAGACCCAGTACTTC
14,.,.,TRBV10-1,TRBJ1-1,CASSDPGNNTEAFF,TGCGCCAGCAGTGACCCAGGGAATAACACTGAAGCTTTCTTT
16,.,.,TRBV28,TRBJ1-5,CASTSRRPTINQPQHF,TGTGCCAGCACCTCACGGAGGCCCACGATCAATCAGCCCCAGCATTTT
15,.,.,TRBV3-1/TRBV3-2,TRBJ1-2,CASSQVRGANYGYTF,TGTGCCAGCAGCCAAGTTAGGGGAGCTAACTATGGCTACACCTTC
14,.,.,TRBV7-3,TRBJ2-7,CASSQVGGPYEQYF,TGTGCCAGCAGCCAAGTGGGCGGCCCCTACGAGCAGTACTTC
18,.,TRBD2,TRBV10-3,TRBJ2-1,CAISESGTSVRAHNEQFF,TGTGCCATCAGTGAGTCTGGGACTAGCGTTAGGGCCCACAATGAGCAGTTCTTC
14,.,.,TRBV27,TRBJ1-6,CASSLSSYNSPLHF,TGTGCCAGCAGCTTAAGCTCCTATAATTCACCCCTCCACTTT
13,.,.,TRBV20-1,TRBJ2-5,CSASGRRRETQYF,TGCAGTGCTAGTGGCAGGAGGCGAGAGACCCAGTACTTC
13,.,TRBD1,TRBV10-1,TRBJ2-7,CASSPGTVGEQYF,TGCGCCAGCAGTCCCGGGACAGTCGGCGAGCAGTACTTC
16,few,TRBD1,TRBV15,TRBJ1-2,CATSRDETGVGGGYTF,TGTGCCACCAGCAGAGACGAGACAGGGGTAGGGGGTGGCTACACCTTC
14,.,.,TRBV29-1,TRBJ1-2,CSVGLDSAARGYTF,TGCAGCGTTGGACTAGACAGCGCGGCGAGGGGCTACACCTTC
17,.,.,TRBV5-1,TRBJ1-3,CASSFNGVSNSGNTIYF,TGCGCCAGCAGCTTCAACGGGGTGTCAAACTCTGGAAACACCATATATTTT
16,.,.,TRBV11-2,TRBJ2-2,CASSLHPGSNTGELFF,TGTGCCAGCAGCTTACATCCAGGGTCAAACACCGGGGAGCTGTTTTTT